These T cell receptor beta chains were read from a single sample in a study of preoperative IRX-2 immunotherapy in early breast cancer. Method: immunoSEQ multiplex PCR; TCRdb's copy keeps in-frame clones and lacks some. The sample lists 25,000 or so clones; more than 80% were seen once. The sample was tumor tissue, taken after IRX-2 immunotherapy. Source of these receptors: a human donor with breast cancer. Both conserved end residues are part of each CDR3. D genes are given only for firm matches. Size is stated for part of the rows, as once, few or many counts, or as a class when the clone is expanded.

v_call: TRBV7-9
d_call: -
clone_size: -
j_call: TRBJ1-3
cdr3_aa: CASSLPSGNTIYF
cdr3_nt: TGTGCCAGCAGCTTACCATCTGGAAACACCATATATTTT

v_call: TRBV19
d_call: TRBD2
clone_size: -
j_call: TRBJ2-1
cdr3_aa: CASMAGLAYNEQFF
cdr3_nt: TGTGCCAGTATGGCGGGACTAGCCTACAATGAGCAGTTCTTC

v_call: TRBV4-3
d_call: TRBD1
clone_size: -
j_call: TRBJ2-7
cdr3_aa: CASSQESTGGFAEQYF
cdr3_nt: TGCGCCAGCAGCCAAGAATCGACAGGGGGATTCGCCGAGCAGTACTTC

v_call: TRBV27
d_call: -
clone_size: -
j_call: TRBJ1-1
cdr3_aa: CASWEVMNTEAFF
cdr3_nt: TGTGCCAGCTGGGAAGTGATGAACACTGAAGCTTTCTTT

v_call: TRBV19
d_call: -
clone_size: -
j_call: TRBJ2-5
cdr3_aa: CASQTGPDKETQYF
cdr3_nt: TGTGCCAGTCAAACGGGACCGGACAAAGAGACCCAGTACTTC

v_call: TRBV6-5
d_call: TRBD2
clone_size: -
j_call: TRBJ2-5
cdr3_aa: CASSTSVEETQYF
cdr3_nt: TGTGCCAGCAGTACTAGCGTGGAGGAGACCCAGTACTTC

v_call: TRBV29-1
d_call: -
clone_size: few
j_call: TRBJ2-7
cdr3_aa: CSVPTNIWPYEQYF
cdr3_nt: TGCAGCGTTCCCACTAACATTTGGCCCTACGAGCAGTACTTC

v_call: TRBV6-5
d_call: -
clone_size: -
j_call: TRBJ1-6
cdr3_aa: CASRLSGNSPLHF
cdr3_nt: TGTGCCAGCAGACTTTCCGGTAATTCACCCCTCCACTTT

v_call: TRBV27
d_call: TRBD1
clone_size: once
j_call: TRBJ1-2
cdr3_aa: CASSPWTGSNYGYTF
cdr3_nt: TGTGCCAGCAGTCCATGGACAGGTTCTAACTATGGCTACACCTTC

v_call: TRBV6-1
d_call: -
clone_size: -
j_call: TRBJ2-5
cdr3_aa: CASSKGKETQYF
cdr3_nt: TGTGCCAGCAGTAAGGGAAAGGAGACCCAGTACTTC

v_call: TRBV6-5
d_call: -
clone_size: -
j_call: TRBJ2-3
cdr3_aa: CASSYTGDTQYF
cdr3_nt: TGTGCCAGCAGTTACACGGGGGATACGCAGTATTTT

v_call: TRBV15
d_call: -
clone_size: -
j_call: TRBJ2-3
cdr3_aa: CATSRGLEDTQYF
cdr3_nt: TGTGCCACCAGCAGAGGGTTAGAAGATACGCAGTATTTT

v_call: TRBV6-5
d_call: -
clone_size: -
j_call: TRBJ2-1
cdr3_aa: CASTISLGGQQFF
cdr3_nt: TGTGCCAGCACTATATCCTTGGGCGGCCAGCAGTTCTTC

v_call: TRBV6-6
d_call: -
clone_size: -
j_call: TRBJ1-5
cdr3_aa: CASSYRSGNQPQHF
cdr3_nt: TGTGCCAGCAGTTACAGGTCAGGGAATCAGCCCCAGCATTTT

v_call: TRBV11-2
d_call: TRBD2
clone_size: -
j_call: TRBJ2-1
cdr3_aa: CASRRLAGRNNEQFF
cdr3_nt: TGTGCCAGCAGAAGACTAGCGGGAAGGAACAATGAGCAGTTCTTC

v_call: TRBV6-6
d_call: -
clone_size: -
j_call: TRBJ1-2
cdr3_aa: CASSPAAANGYTF
cdr3_nt: TGTGCCAGCAGTCCCGCGGCAGCCAATGGCTACACCTTC

v_call: TRBV19
d_call: -
clone_size: -
j_call: TRBJ1-2
cdr3_aa: CASTHPWVSGGYGYTF
cdr3_nt: TGTGCCAGTACCCACCCCTGGGTCTCCGGGGGGTATGGCTACACCTTC

v_call: TRBV7-6
d_call: -
clone_size: -
j_call: TRBJ2-1
cdr3_aa: CASEGSRYNEQFF
cdr3_nt: TGTGCCAGCGAGGGCAGCCGATACAATGAGCAGTTCTTC

v_call: TRBV6-1
d_call: TRBD1
clone_size: once
j_call: TRBJ2-2
cdr3_aa: CASTRDRAVGELFF
cdr3_nt: TGTGCCAGCACCCGGGACAGGGCGGTCGGGGAGCTGTTTTTT

v_call: TRBV29-1
d_call: TRBD2
clone_size: -
j_call: TRBJ2-3
cdr3_aa: CSVEASSGGVWGTQYF
cdr3_nt: TGCAGCGTTGAAGCTTCTAGCGGGGGGGTTTGGGGTACGCAGTATTTT

v_call: TRBV9
d_call: TRBD2
clone_size: -
j_call: TRBJ2-1
cdr3_aa: CASSVEIAGDEQFF
cdr3_nt: TGTGCCAGCAGCGTAGAGATAGCGGGAGATGAGCAGTTCTTC

v_call: TRBV6-5
d_call: -
clone_size: -
j_call: TRBJ2-3
cdr3_aa: CASSYSRMYTDTQYF
cdr3_nt: TGTGCCAGCAGTTACTCCAGGATGTACACAGATACGCAGTATTTT

v_call: TRBV7-9
d_call: TRBD1
clone_size: -
j_call: TRBJ2-2
cdr3_aa: CASSQDRFHTGELFF
cdr3_nt: TGTGCCAGCAGCCAGGACAGGTTTCACACCGGGGAGCTGTTTTTT